One and the same sample provided the 5 T cell receptor beta chains below, sequenced in a study of blood T cell repertoires in COVID-19. Here immunoSEQ multiplex PCR was the method, and the copy in TCRdb shows in-frame clones only, minus some. The table shows around 260,000 clones, with 80% to 90% occurring only once. The sequenced sample was peripheral blood. The receptor source for this set is a woman in her 70s with COVID-19, enrolled during active disease.

CDR3 DNA sequence: TGTGCCAGCAGTTTTTACTTTTTCGGGGACACCAACAAGGGGACCCAGTACTTC. Residues: CASSFYFFGDTNKGTQYF. V usage is TRBV28 and J usage is TRBJ2-5; the D gene is possibly TRBD1 (6 bases). The CDR3 is made up of 18 amino acids. The V end was cut by 3 bases, the J end by 7 bases, with 27 bases between. Germline loops: CDR1 MDHEN, CDR2 SYDVKM. Drawing the rest from reference TRBV28 and TRBJ2-5, the complete variable domain is DVKVTQSSRYLVKRTGEKVFLECVQDMDHENMFWYRQDPGLGLRLIYFSYDVKMKEKGDIPEGYSVSREKKERFSLILESASTNQTSMYLCASSFYFFGDTNKGTQYFGPGTRLLVL.

The chain couples TRBV5-1 to TRBJ1-4; D is uncertain. The CDR3 length is 16 residues. Trimming shortened V by 2 bases and J by 0 bases, and 11 bases separated the two germline ends. Germline V lookup: CDR1 SGHRS, CDR2 YFSETQ. The CDR3 bases are TGCGCCAGCAGCTTTCGAGCGGACGCAACTAATGAAAAACTGTTTTTT. Amino acids: CASSFRADATNEKLFF.

The chain links TRBV3-1 (or the pseudogene TRBV3-2) to TRBJ2-2; D call uncertain. The CDR3 sequence is 15 residues long. Trimming pared 1 base from V and 5 bases from J, leaving 11 bases between. CDR1 LGHDT and CDR2 YNNKEL come from the germline V gene (reference sequence). CDR3 DNA sequence: TGTGCCAGCAGCCAAGTTCGTGTAGTTACCGGGGAGCTGTTTTTT. Residues: CASSQVRVVTGELFF.

The chain is built from TRBV19 and TRBJ1-5, with D perhaps TRBD1 (6 bases). From germline, CDR1 is LNHDA and CDR2 SQIVND (reference sequence). The CDR3 consists of 13 residues. Trimming shortened V by 7 bases and J by 5 bases, and 12 bases separated the two germline ends. In nucleotides, the CDR3 is TGTGCCAGTAATTGGGGGCGCGATCAGCCCCAGCATTTT. Translation gives CASNWGRDQPQHF.

The rearrangement joins TRBV7-9 to TRBJ1-2; D is possibly TRBD1 (5 bases). With 5 bases removed from V and 1 base from J, the gap between germline ends came to 8 bases. Germline CDR1 SEHNR, CDR2 FQNEAQ (reference sequence). The CDR3 runs to 13 residues. The CDR3 nucleotides are TGTGCCAGCAGCCGGGGGAGTAACTATGGCTACACCTTC. Its protein product is CASSRGSNYGYTF.